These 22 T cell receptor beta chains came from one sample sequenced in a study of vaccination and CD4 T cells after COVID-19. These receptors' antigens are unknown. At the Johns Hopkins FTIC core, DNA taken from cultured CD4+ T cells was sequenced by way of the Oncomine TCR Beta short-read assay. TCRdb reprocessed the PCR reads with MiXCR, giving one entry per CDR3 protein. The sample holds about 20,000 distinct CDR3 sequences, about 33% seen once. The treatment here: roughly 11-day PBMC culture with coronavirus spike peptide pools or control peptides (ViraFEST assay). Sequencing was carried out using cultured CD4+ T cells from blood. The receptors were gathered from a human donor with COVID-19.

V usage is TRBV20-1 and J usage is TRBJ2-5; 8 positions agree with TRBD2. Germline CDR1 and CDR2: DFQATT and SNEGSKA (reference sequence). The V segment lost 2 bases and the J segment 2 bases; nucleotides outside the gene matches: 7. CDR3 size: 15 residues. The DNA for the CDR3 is TGCAGTGCTAGACAGTCAGCGGGGGCTCAAGAGACCCAGTACTTC. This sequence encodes CSARQSAGAQETQYF.

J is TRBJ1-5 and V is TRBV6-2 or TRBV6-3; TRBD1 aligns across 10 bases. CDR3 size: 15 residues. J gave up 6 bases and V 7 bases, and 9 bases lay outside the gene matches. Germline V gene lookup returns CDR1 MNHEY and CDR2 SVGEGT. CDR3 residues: CASNEGDRGSQPQHF. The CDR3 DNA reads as TGTGCCAGCAACGAGGGGGACAGGGGTAGTCAGCCCCAGCATTTT.

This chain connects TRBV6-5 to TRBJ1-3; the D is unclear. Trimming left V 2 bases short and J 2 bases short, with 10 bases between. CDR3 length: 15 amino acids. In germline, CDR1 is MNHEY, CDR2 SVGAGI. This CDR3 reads CASSYGRTTGNTIYF. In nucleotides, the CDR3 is TGTGCCAGCAGTTACGGTCGGACGACTGGAAACACCATATATTTT.

The DNA for the CDR3 is TGTGCCAGCAGTTCGGGACAGGCCGCCACCTACGAGCAGTACTTC. Protein sequence: CASSSGQAATYEQYF. The chain employs TRBV11-1 and TRBJ2-7, with TRBD1 matching 8 bases. Germline-derived CDR1 and CDR2 are SGHAT and FQDESV (reference sequence). V shed 6 bases and J 2 bases; nucleotides not matched to a gene: 9. This CDR3 region has 15 residues.

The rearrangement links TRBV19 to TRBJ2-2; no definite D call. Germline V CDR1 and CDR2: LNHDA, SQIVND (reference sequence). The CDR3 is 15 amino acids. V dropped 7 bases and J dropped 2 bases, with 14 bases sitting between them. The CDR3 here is CASTLFGFNTGELFF. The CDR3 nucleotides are TGTGCCAGTACCCTTTTTGGTTTTAACACCGGGGAGCTGTTTTTT.

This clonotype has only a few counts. The CDR3: CASATASYNSPLHF. The CDR3 region has the DNA TGTGCCAGTGCTACTGCGTCCTATAATTCACCCCTCCACTTT. The chain couples TRBV12-3 or TRBV12-4 to TRBJ1-6; no definite D call. V lost 9 bases to trimming and J lost 1 base, with 10 bases between them. This CDR3 region has 14 residues.

CDR3 protein: CASSLENGHSPLHF. CDR3 in DNA: TGTGCCAGCAGCTTGGAAAATGGCCATTCACCCCTCCACTTT. The chain is built from TRBV5-4 and TRBJ1-6; D remains unclear. There are 14 residues in the CDR3. Germline assignment: CDR1 SGHNT and CDR2 YYREEE (reference sequence). V dropped 0 bases and J dropped 8 bases, with 9 bases sitting between them. Together with reference TRBV5-4 and TRBJ1-6, the CDR3 gives the full variable domain: ETGVTQSPTHLIKTRGQQVTLRCSSQSGHNTVSWYQQALGQGPQFIFQYYREEENGRGNFPPRFSGLQFPNYSSELNVNALELDDSALYLCASSLENGHSPLHFGNGTRLTVT.

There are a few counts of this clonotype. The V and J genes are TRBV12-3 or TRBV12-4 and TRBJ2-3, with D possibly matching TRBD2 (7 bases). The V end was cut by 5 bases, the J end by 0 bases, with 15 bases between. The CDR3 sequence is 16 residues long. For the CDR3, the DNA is TGTGCCAGCAGTCTCGGGGCGGGGGCTAGCACAGATACGCAGTATTTT. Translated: CASSLGAGASTDTQYF.

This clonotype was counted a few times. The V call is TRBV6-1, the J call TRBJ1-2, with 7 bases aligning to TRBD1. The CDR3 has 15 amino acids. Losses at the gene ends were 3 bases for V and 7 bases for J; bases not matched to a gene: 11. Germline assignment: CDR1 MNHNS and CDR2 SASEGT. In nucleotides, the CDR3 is TGTGCCAGCAGTGATGCCCAAAGACAGGGAGGTGGCTACACCTTC. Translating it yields CASSDAQRQGGGYTF.

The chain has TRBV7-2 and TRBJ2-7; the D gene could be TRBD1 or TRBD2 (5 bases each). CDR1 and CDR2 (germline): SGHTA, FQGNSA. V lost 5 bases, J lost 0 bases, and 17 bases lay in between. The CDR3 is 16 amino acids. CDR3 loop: CASSQPGHTGSYEQYF. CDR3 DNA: TGTGCCAGCAGCCAACCGGGGCACACCGGCTCCTACGAGCAGTACTTC.

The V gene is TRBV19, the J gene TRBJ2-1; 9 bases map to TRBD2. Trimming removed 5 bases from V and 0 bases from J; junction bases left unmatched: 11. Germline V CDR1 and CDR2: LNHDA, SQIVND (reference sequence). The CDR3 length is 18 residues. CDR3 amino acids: CASSEIPGLASSYNEQFF. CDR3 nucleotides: TGTGCCAGTAGTGAAATCCCGGGACTAGCAAGCTCCTACAATGAGCAGTTCTTC. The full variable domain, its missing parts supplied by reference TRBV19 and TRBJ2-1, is DGGITQSPKYLFRKEGQNVTLSCEQNLNHDAMYWYRQDPGQGLRLIYYSQIVNDFQKGDIAEGYSVSREKKESFPLTVTSAQKNPTAFYLCASSEIPGLASSYNEQFFGPGTRLTVL.

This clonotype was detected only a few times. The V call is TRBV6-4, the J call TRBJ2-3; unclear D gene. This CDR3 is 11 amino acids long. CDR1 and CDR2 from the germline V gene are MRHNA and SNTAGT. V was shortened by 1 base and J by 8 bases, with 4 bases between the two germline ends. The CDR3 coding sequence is TGTGCCAGCAGTGACTTGGTTACGCAGTATTTT. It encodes CASSDLVTQYF.

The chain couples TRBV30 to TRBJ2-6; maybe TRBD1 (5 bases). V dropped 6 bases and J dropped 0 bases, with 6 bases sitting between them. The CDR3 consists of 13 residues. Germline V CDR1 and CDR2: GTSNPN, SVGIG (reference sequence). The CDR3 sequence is CACDSSGANVLTF. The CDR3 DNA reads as TGTGCCTGTGACAGCTCTGGGGCCAACGTCCTGACTTTC.

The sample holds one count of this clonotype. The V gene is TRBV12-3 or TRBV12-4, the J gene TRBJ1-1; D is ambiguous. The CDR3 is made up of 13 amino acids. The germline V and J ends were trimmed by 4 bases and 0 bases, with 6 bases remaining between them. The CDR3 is CASSYHLNTEAFF. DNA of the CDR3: TGTGCCAGCAGTTATCATTTGAACACTGAAGCTTTCTTT.

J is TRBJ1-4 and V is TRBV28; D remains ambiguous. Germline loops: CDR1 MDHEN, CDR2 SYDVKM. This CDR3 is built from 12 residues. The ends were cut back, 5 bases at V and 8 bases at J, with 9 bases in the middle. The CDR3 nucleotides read TGTGCCAGCAGTCTAGGACCCGAAAAACTGTTTTTT. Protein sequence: CASSLGPEKLFF.

The CDR3 nucleotides are TGTGCCAGCAGCCAGCCCACCCTGGGAAACACCATATATTTT. It translates to CASSQPTLGNTIYF. This chain links TRBV7-9 with TRBJ1-3; no clear D gene. This CDR3 contains 14 residues. V lost 5 bases to trimming and J lost 4 bases, with 12 bases between them. Germline V gene data show CDR1 as SEHNR and CDR2 as FQNEAQ (reference sequence).

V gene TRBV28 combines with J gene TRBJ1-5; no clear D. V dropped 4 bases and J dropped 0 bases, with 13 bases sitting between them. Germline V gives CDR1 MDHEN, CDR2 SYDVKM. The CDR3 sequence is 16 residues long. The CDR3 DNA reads TGTGCCAGCAGTTCCCCCAGCTTGACTAGCAATCAGCCCCAGCATTTT. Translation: CASSSPSLTSNQPQHF.

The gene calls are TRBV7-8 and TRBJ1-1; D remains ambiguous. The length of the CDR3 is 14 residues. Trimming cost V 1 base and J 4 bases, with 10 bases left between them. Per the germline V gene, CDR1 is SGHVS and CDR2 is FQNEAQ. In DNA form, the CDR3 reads TGTGCCAGCAGCTTAGAGTCTAGAAGCACTGAAGCTTTCTTT. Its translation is CASSLESRSTEAFF. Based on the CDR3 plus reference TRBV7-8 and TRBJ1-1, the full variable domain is GAGVSQSPRYKVAKRGQDVALRCDPISGHVSLFWYQQALGQGPEFLTYFQNEAQLDKSGLPSDRFFAERPEGSVSTLKIQRTQQEDSAVYLCASSLESRSTEAFFGQGTRLTVV.

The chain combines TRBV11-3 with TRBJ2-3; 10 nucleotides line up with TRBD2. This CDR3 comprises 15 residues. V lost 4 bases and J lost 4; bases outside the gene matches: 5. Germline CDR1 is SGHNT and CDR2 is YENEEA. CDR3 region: CASSYGAGGADTQYF. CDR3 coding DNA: TGTGCCAGCAGCTACGGAGCGGGGGGGGCAGATACGCAGTATTTT.

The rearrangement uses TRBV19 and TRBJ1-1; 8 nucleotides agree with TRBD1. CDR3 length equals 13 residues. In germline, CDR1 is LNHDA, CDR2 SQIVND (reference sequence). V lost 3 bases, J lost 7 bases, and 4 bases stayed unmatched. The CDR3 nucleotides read TGTGCCAGTAGTATGACCACAGGGGGTGAAGCTTTCTTT. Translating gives CASSMTTGGEAFF.

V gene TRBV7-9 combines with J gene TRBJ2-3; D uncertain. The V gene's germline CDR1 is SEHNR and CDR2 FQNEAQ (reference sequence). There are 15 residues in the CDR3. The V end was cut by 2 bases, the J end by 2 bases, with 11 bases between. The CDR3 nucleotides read TGTGCCAGCAGCTTAAATTATAGGGCCACAGATACGCAGTATTTT. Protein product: CASSLNYRATDTQYF.

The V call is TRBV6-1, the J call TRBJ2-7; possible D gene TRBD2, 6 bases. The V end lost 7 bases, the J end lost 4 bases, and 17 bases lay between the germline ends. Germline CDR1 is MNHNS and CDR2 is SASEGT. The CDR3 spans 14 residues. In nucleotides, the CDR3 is TGTGCCAGCAACCGGGCAGGGAGGTCGTACGAGCAGTACTTC. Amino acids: CASNRAGRSYEQYF.